This entry concerns a single T cell receptor beta chain. The CDR3 spans 14 residues. Per the germline V gene, CDR1 is KGHSH and CDR2 is LQKENI. Trimming cost V 6 bases and J 4 bases; bases outside gene matches: 7. The data originate from a study of technical replicates of blood from a few donors. The repertoire was sequenced with immunoSEQ multiplex PCR; TCRdb's copy has only in-frame clones and lacks some. The repertoire has more than 80,000 clones, around 96% of them found once; the top ten carry about 0.33%. Material: T cells isolated from PBMCs. The clonotype comes from a human donor in good health. The V and J genes are TRBV18 and TRBJ1-1; 8 bases line up with TRBD1. CDR3 sequence: CASSPTGGPTEAFF. CDR3 in DNA: TGTGCCAGCTCTCCCACAGGGGGACCCACTGAAGCTTTCTTT. The variable domain in full, completed from reference TRBV18 and TRBJ1-1, reads NAGVMQNPRHLVRRRGQEARLRCSPMKGHSHVYWYRQLPEEGLKFMVYLQKENIIDESGMPKERFSAEFPKEGPSILRIQQVVRGDSAAYFCASSPTGGPTEAFFGQGTRLTVV.